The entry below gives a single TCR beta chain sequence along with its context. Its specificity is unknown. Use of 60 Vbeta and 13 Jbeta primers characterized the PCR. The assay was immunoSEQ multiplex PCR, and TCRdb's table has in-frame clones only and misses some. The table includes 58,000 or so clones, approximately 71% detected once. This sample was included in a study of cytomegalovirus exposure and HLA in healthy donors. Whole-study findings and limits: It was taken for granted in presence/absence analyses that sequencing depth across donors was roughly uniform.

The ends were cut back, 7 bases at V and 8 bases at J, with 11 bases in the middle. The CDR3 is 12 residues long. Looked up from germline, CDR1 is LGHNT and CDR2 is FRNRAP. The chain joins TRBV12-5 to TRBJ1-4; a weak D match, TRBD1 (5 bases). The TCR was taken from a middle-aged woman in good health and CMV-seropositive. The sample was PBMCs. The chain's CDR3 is CASAGGGEKLFF. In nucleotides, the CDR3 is TGTGCTAGTGCGGGGGGTGGCGAAAAACTGTTTTTT.